This T cell receptor beta chain emerged from a study of blood T cell repertoires in COVID-19. Looking at the study overall: Researchers got acute and convalescent COVID-19 samples from the United States, Italy and Spain.

The germline gives CDR1 SGHAT, CDR2 FQNNGV. This CDR3 is built from 16 residues. V shed 5 bases and J 0 bases; nucleotides not matched to a gene: 6. The repertoire was sequenced with immunoSEQ multiplex PCR; TCRdb's copy has only in-frame clones and lacks some. The repertoire holds more than 95,000 clones, with about 86% as singletons. This receptor was obtained from a man aged 80 or over with active or convalescent COVID-19. Sequenced sample: peripheral blood. V usage is TRBV11-2 and J usage is TRBJ2-7; 11 bases fit TRBD2. CDR3 residues: CASSLGLAGDSYEQYF. In nucleotides, the CDR3 is TGTGCCAGCAGCCTTGGACTAGCGGGCGACTCCTACGAGCAGTACTTC.